The 24 T cell receptor beta chains reported below all come from one sample, sequenced in a study of CD8+ T cells in alopecia areata. Once RNA had been extracted, it was reverse transcribed into cDNA to act as the sequencing template. Using immunoSEQ multiplex PCR, the repertoire was profiled, and TCRdb retains in-frame clones only, with some absent. The sample records 150,000 or so clones, approximately 48% being singletons. The sample consisted of CD8+ T cells sorted from blood, taken at week 0. Receptor source: a human donor with alopecia areata.

This chain joins TRBV5-1 and TRBJ1-4; D possibly corresponds to TRBD1 (5 bases). Trimming removed 4 bases from V and 6 bases from J, with 22 bases in between. Germline CDR1 is SGHRS and CDR2 is YFSETQ. The CDR3 contains 17 residues. The DNA of the CDR3 is TGCGCCAGCAGCGACCCCGAGGGACGGAGGCCGGATGAAAAACTGTTTTTT. Protein product: CASSDPEGRRPDEKLFF.

The chain is built from TRBV4-1 and TRBJ2-5; 9 nucleotides agree with TRBD2. The CDR3 spans 16 residues. Trimming took 3 bases from V and 1 from J; bases not matched to a gene: 6. The germline gives CDR1 MGHRA, CDR2 YSYEKL. This chain's CDR3 is CASSHRLAAAQETQYF. As DNA, the CDR3 is TGCGCCAGCAGCCATCGACTAGCGGCCGCCCAAGAGACCCAGTACTTC.

This chain connects TRBV7-9 to TRBJ1-6, with 7 bases lining up with TRBD1. V lost 4 bases to trimming and J lost 8 bases; unmatched junction nucleotides: 11. The germline V gene encodes CDR1 SEHNR and CDR2 FQNEAQ (reference sequence). The CDR3 runs 16 residues. In DNA, the CDR3 is TGTGCCAGCAGCTCATCCAGACAGGGTCGGGATTCACCCCTCCACTTT. It encodes CASSSSRQGRDSPLHF.

V usage is TRBV29-1 and J usage is TRBJ1-1; D ambiguous. The germline V gene encodes CDR1 SQVTM and CDR2 ANQGSEA. CDR3 size: 10 residues. The V end was cut by 7 bases, the J end by 4 bases, with 7 bases between. The CDR3 region has the DNA TGCAGCGCTTTTAGCACTGAAGCTTTCTTT. As protein: CSAFSTEAFF.

The chain carries TRBV7-8 and TRBJ1-2; D uncertain. The V gene's germline CDR1 is SGHVS and CDR2 FQNEAQ. The ends were cut back, 4 bases at V and 4 bases at J, with 16 bases in the middle. The length of the CDR3 is 15 residues. The CDR3 coding sequence is TGTGCCAGCAGCTCCAAACGGGTCCAAGTCTATGGCTACACCTTC. Protein sequence: CASSSKRVQVYGYTF. The full variable domain, with the rest looked up from reference TRBV7-8 and TRBJ1-2, is GAGVSQSPRYKVAKRGQDVALRCDPISGHVSLFWYQQALGQGPEFLTYFQNEAQLDKSGLPSDRFFAERPEGSVSTLKIQRTQQEDSAVYLCASSSKRVQVYGYTFGSGTRLTVV.

The chain links TRBV4-1 to TRBJ2-1; the D gene is possibly TRBD2 (5 bases). V lost 0 bases, J lost 8 bases, and 11 bases lay in between. The length of the CDR3 is 14 residues. Germline CDR1 is MGHRA and CDR2 is YSYEKL. CDR3 region: CASSQDEEEDEQFF. In nucleotides, the CDR3 is TGCGCCAGCAGCCAAGACGAGGAGGAGGATGAGCAGTTCTTC.

The chain links TRBV25-1 to TRBJ1-4; D uncertain. V was pared by 5 bases and J by 11 bases, with 9 bases between. The CDR3 covers 11 residues. From germline, CDR1 is MGHDK and CDR2 SYGVNS. The CDR3 spells CASSKLDKLFF. The CDR3 DNA sequence: TGTGCCAGCAGTAAGTTGGACAAACTGTTTTTT.

The chain combines TRBV6-5 with TRBJ1-2, with TRBD1 matching 10 bases. CDR1 is MNHEY, CDR2 SVGAGI, per germline. CDR3 length: 16 amino acids. The V segment lost 2 bases and the J segment 0 bases; nucleotides outside the gene matches: 3. CDR3 sequence: CASSYRDRGTNYGYTF. The CDR3, as DNA: TGTGCCAGCAGTTACCGGGACAGGGGCACTAACTATGGCTACACCTTC.

With respect to this clone: The identical CDR3 is also encoded by other nucleotide sequences in the sample. J is TRBJ1-5 and V is TRBV6-1, with D perhaps TRBD1 (5 bases). Deletions cut 5 bases from V and 7 bases from J, with 9 bases between. Germline CDR1 reads MNHNS; CDR2 reads SASEGT. The CDR3 runs to 12 residues. The CDR3 spells CASSPGGQPQHF. In DNA, the CDR3 is TGTGCCAGCAGTCCGGGGGGGCAGCCCCAGCATTTT.

The V and J genes are TRBV5-1 and TRBJ1-1; a possible D gene is TRBD1 (5 bases). The CDR3 runs to 13 residues. The germline CDR1 and CDR2 sequences are SGHRS and YFSETQ. V was trimmed by 6 bases and J by 1 base, leaving 10 bases between them. The CDR3 bases are TGCGCCAGCATAGGGGCAGGGAACACTGAAGCTTTCTTT. Residues: CASIGAGNTEAFF.

The V gene is TRBV11-2, the J gene TRBJ2-1; TRBD2 aligns across 9 bases. V was clipped by 5 bases and J by 5 bases; unmatched bases: 13. The CDR3 extends over 17 amino acids. Germline V gene sequence: CDR1 SGHAT, CDR2 FQNNGV. The CDR3 sequence: CASSLSGSGGFNNEQFF. The DNA for the CDR3 is TGTGCCAGCAGCCTCAGCGGCAGCGGGGGGTTCAACAATGAGCAGTTCTTC.

V usage is TRBV6-6 and J usage is TRBJ1-5; D perhaps matches TRBD1 (5 bases). The CDR3 totals 16 residues. The germline V gene encodes CDR1 MNHNY and CDR2 SVGAGI (reference sequence). The V end lost 1 base, the J end lost 0 bases, and 10 bases lay between the germline ends. The CDR3 nucleotides read TGTGCCAGCAGTTACTTCCTTGGGGGTAGCAATCAGCCCCAGCATTTT. Its protein is CASSYFLGGSNQPQHF.

This sequence joins TRBV27 and TRBJ1-6; 9 bases agree with TRBD1. This CDR3 is 16 amino acids long. J was trimmed by 7 bases and V by 5 bases; bases with no gene match: 9. Germline lookup yields CDR1 MNHEY and CDR2 SMNVEV (reference sequence). The CDR3 spells CASSTPTGGPNSPLHF. DNA of the CDR3: TGTGCCAGCAGTACCCCGACAGGGGGGCCAAATTCACCCCTCCACTTT.

This chain connects TRBV29-1 to TRBJ1-4; no clear D. Germline loops: CDR1 SQVTM, CDR2 ANQGSEA. CDR3 length equals 11 residues. Trimming stripped 4 bases from V and 5 bases from J, with 5 bases between. The CDR3 loop is CSVVLNEKLFF. In DNA form, the CDR3 reads TGCAGCGTTGTCTTAAATGAAAAACTGTTTTTT. Variable domain in full (rest from reference TRBV29-1 and TRBJ1-4): SAVISQKPSRDICQRGTSLTIQCQVDSQVTMMFWYRQQPGQSLTLIATANQGSEATYESGFVIDKFPISRPNLTFSTLTVSNMSPEDSSIYLCSVVLNEKLFFGSGTQLSVL.

This clone was counted a few times. For the CDR3, the DNA is TGTGCCAGCAGCTCGGATCCGAATTCACCCCTCCACTTT. It is translated as CASSSDPNSPLHF. The genes are TRBV6-6 and TRBJ1-6; no clear D. CDR3 length equals 13 residues. Germline CDR1 is MNHNY and CDR2 is SVGAGI (reference sequence). The V and J ends lost 6 bases and 7 bases respectively, with 10 bases between them.

The V gene is TRBV30, the J gene TRBJ2-1; either TRBD1 or TRBD2 may fit D (6 bases each). V lost 1 base and J lost 8, with 15 bases in between. The CDR3 runs to 14 residues. CDR1 is GTSNPN, CDR2 SVGIG, per germline (reference sequence). CDR3 DNA sequence: TGTGCCTGGAGTGAGACGGGGGCCAGGGATGAGCAGTTCTTC. Encoded protein: CAWSETGARDEQFF.

This clone came up once. The chain carries TRBV27 and TRBJ2-4; TRBD1 matches 9 bases. The CDR3 has 17 amino acids. The V and J ends lost 6 bases and 0 bases, in that order; junction bases with no gene match: 9. The V gene's germline CDR1 is MNHEY and CDR2 SMNVEV (reference sequence). The CDR3: CASRGDRDPLAKNIQYF. CDR3 bases: TGTGCCAGCAGGGGGGACAGGGATCCCCTAGCCAAAAACATTCAGTACTTC.

In its sample, this clone was seen once. This chain connects TRBV6-5 to TRBJ1-2; a possible D gene is TRBD1 (5 bases). The CDR3 length is 14 residues. Per germline, CDR1 MNHEY and CDR2 SVGAGI. V lost 2 bases and J 7 bases, leaving 14 bases between the germline ends. This CDR3 is CASSYGQGTGGYTF. The CDR3 DNA follows: TGTGCCAGCAGTTACGGGCAGGGCACAGGTGGCTACACCTTC.

The chain employs TRBV19 and TRBJ1-5; D gene ambiguous. Deletions cut 5 bases from V and 2 bases from J, with 10 bases between. The germline V gene has CDR1 LNHDA and CDR2 SQIVND (reference sequence). The CDR3 length is 14 residues. CDR3 amino acids: CASSEGWGNQPQHF. CDR3 DNA: TGTGCCAGTAGTGAGGGTTGGGGCAATCAGCCCCAGCATTTT.

The chain employs TRBV6-6 and TRBJ2-7; D unclear. V lost 0 bases to trimming and J lost 0 bases, with 6 bases between them. Per the germline V gene, CDR1 is MNHNY and CDR2 is SVGAGI (reference sequence). The CDR3 is 14 residues long. The CDR3, as DNA: TGTGCCAGCAGTTACTCTATCCACTCCTACGAGCAGTACTTC. Its protein is CASSYSIHSYEQYF.

Written as DNA, the CDR3 is TGTGCCTGGAGTGTACCCCGGGTAGGCGGTGAGCAGTTCTTC. This gives the protein CAWSVPRVGGEQFF. The rearrangement joins TRBV30 to TRBJ2-1, with D uncertain. This CDR3 region has 14 residues. V lost 0 bases and J 9 bases, leaving 15 bases between the germline ends. Germline assignment: CDR1 GTSNPN and CDR2 SVGIG (reference sequence).

The rearrangement joins TRBV29-1 to TRBJ2-3; no clear D. CDR3 length equals 14 residues. From germline, CDR1 is SQVTM and CDR2 ANQGSEA. V was clipped by 6 bases and J by 1 base, with 14 bases between them. The CDR3 reads CSVDPREGTDTQYF. The CDR3 bases are TGCAGCGTCGACCCCCGCGAGGGCACAGATACGCAGTATTTT.

The V call is TRBV15, the J call TRBJ2-6; D is perhaps TRBD1 (6 bases). The CDR3 contains 19 residues. Trimming pared 0 bases from V and 0 bases from J, leaving 15 bases between. CDR1 is LNHNV, CDR2 YYDKDF, per germline (reference sequence). The DNA of the CDR3 is TGTGCCACCAGCAGAGATGAGCGACAGGCCAACTCTGGGGCCAACGTCCTGACTTTC. It codes for CATSRDERQANSGANVLTF.

This chain links TRBV7-9 with TRBJ2-7; TRBD2 is a possible D gene (6 bases). This CDR3 spans 12 amino acids. Trimming removed 3 bases from V and 6 bases from J, with 9 bases in between. Germline V CDR1 and CDR2: SEHNR, FQNEAQ (reference sequence). Here the CDR3 reads CASSFGEAEQYF. CDR3 in DNA: TGTGCCAGCAGCTTCGGGGAGGCCGAGCAGTACTTC. The full variable domain, with the rest looked up from reference TRBV7-9 and TRBJ2-7, is DTGVSQNPRHKITKRGQNVTFRCDPISEHNRLYWYRQTLGQGPEFLTYFQNEAQLEKSRLLSDRFSAERPKGSFSTLEIQRTEQGDSAMYLCASSFGEAEQYFGPGTRLTVT.